The source of this T cell receptor (beta chain) is a study of tumor and adjacent non-tumor tissue in lung cancer. This clonotype was detected a few times. The antigen remains unidentified. The template was RNA from unsorted bulk tissue. CDR1 is DFQATT, CDR2 SNEGSKA, per germline (reference sequence). This CDR3 has 15 amino acids. V dropped 6 bases and J dropped 2 bases, with 17 bases sitting between them. The library came from three nested PCR rounds adapted from ARM-PCR protocols. TCRdb fed the multiplex PCR reads into MiXCR, producing one record per CDR3 protein. The sample comprises around 140,000 distinct CDR3 sequences, approximately 70% of which are singletons, and 15% to 20% rests with the top ten. Points from the study as a whole: Tumor repertoires had a smaller top 100 clone share than normal lung.

Sequencing input: lung tumor tissue. The receptor's source is a man between 60 and 75 years old with small cell lung cancer. This chain connects TRBV20-1 to TRBJ2-1; no clear D gene. The CDR3 nucleotides are TGCAGTGCGAGGTTAGGTTGGACGCCCTACAATGAGCAGTTCTTC. Its protein product is CSARLGWTPYNEQFF.